Shown below are 23 T cell receptor beta chains from a single sample sequenced in a study of blood T cell repertoires in COVID-19. The repertoire was sequenced with immunoSEQ multiplex PCR; TCRdb's copy has only in-frame clones and lacks some. The table includes 200,000 to 300,000 clones, approximately 86% detected once. The sequenced material came from peripheral blood. Source of these receptors: a human donor in a cohort sampled during active COVID-19.

The chain couples TRBV29-1 to TRBJ1-5; D is unresolved. The CDR3 sequence is 14 residues long. Germline CDR1 SQVTM, CDR2 ANQGSEA. Trimming pared 3 bases from V and 7 bases from J, leaving 16 bases between. This CDR3 reads CSVEKGGINQPQHF. The DNA for the CDR3 is TGCAGCGTTGAGAAGGGAGGTATTAACCAGCCCCAGCATTTT.

The V and J genes are TRBV5-6 and TRBJ1-1; 8 bases are shared with TRBD1. CDR1 is SGHDT, CDR2 YYEEEE, per germline. There are 13 residues in the CDR3. Trimming at V came to 5 bases and at J to 5 bases, leaving 5 bases not matched to a gene. The CDR3 nucleotides are TGTGCCAGCAGGCCAGGGGGCTGGACTGAAGCTTTCTTT. This encodes CASRPGGWTEAFF. The full variable domain, completed using reference TRBV5-6 and TRBJ1-1, is DAGVTQSPTHLIKTRGQQVTLRCSPKSGHDTVSWYQQALGQGPQFIFQYYEEEERQRGNFPDRFSGHQFPNYSSELNVNALLLGDSALYLCASRPGGWTEAFFGQGTRLTVV.

This rearrangement joins TRBV6-5 to TRBJ2-5, with 7 bases matching TRBD1. This CDR3 spans 13 amino acids. Per the germline V gene, CDR1 is MNHEY and CDR2 is SVGAGI. The V and J ends lost 6 bases and 2 bases, in that order; junction bases with no gene match: 3. The CDR3 loop reads CASRKTGQETQYF. The DNA for the CDR3 is TGTGCCAGCAGAAAGACAGGGCAAGAGACCCAGTACTTC.

This chain uses TRBV4-1 with TRBJ1-5, with D possibly TRBD1 on 5 matching bases. Trimming pared 4 bases from V and 0 bases from J, leaving 7 bases between. The CDR3 spans 14 residues. Germline CDR1 reads MGHRA; CDR2 reads YSYEKL. The CDR3 sequence is CASSLQGSNQPQHF. The CDR3 DNA follows: TGCGCCAGCAGCCTGCAGGGTAGCAATCAGCCCCAGCATTTT.

This chain joins TRBV5-4 and TRBJ2-5; a possible D gene is TRBD2 (5 bases). Germline V CDR1 and CDR2: SGHNT, YYREEE (reference sequence). V gave up 4 bases and J gave up 5 bases, with 15 bases separating them. The CDR3 spans 14 residues. CDR3 region: CASSVDLAKETQYF. The CDR3 DNA sequence: TGTGCCAGCAGCGTGGACCTAGCTAAGGAGACCCAGTACTTC.

This clone was found once. This chain links TRBV2 with TRBJ2-5; perhaps TRBD1 as D (6 bases). Germline CDR1 and CDR2: SNHLY and FYNNEI. This CDR3 is 16 amino acids long. The ends were cut back, 3 bases at V and 1 base at J, with 15 bases in the middle. CDR3 nucleotides: TGTGCCAGCAGTGATCCAGGGGAAAACTTCCAAGAGACCCAGTACTTC. It encodes CASSDPGENFQETQYF. Complete variable domain (other parts from reference TRBV2 and TRBJ2-5): EPEVTQTPSHQVTQMGQEVILRCVPISNHLYFYWYRQILGQKVEFLVSFYNNEISEKSEIFDDQFSVERPDGSNFTLKIRSTKLEDSAMYFCASSDPGENFQETQYFGPGTRLLVL.

This clone was observed a single time. The gene calls are TRBV3-1 (or the pseudogene TRBV3-2) and TRBJ2-5; 12 bases are a match to TRBD2. From germline, CDR1 is LGHDT and CDR2 YNNKEL (reference sequence). This CDR3 region has 17 residues. Trimming at V came to 4 bases and at J to 7 bases, leaving 13 bases not matched to a gene. CDR3 loop: CASSLRLAGASSGTQYF. The CDR3 bases are TGTGCCAGCAGCCTCCGACTAGCGGGGGCCTCGTCGGGGACCCAGTACTTC.

This clone occurred many times. This chain connects TRBV11-2 to TRBJ2-7; 8 bases align to TRBD1. Losses at the gene ends were 3 bases for V and 7 bases for J; bases not matched to a gene: 8. This CDR3 contains 14 residues. From germline, CDR1 is SGHAT and CDR2 FQNNGV. CDR3: CASSLGTGGREQYF. As DNA, the CDR3 is TGTGCCAGCAGCTTGGGGACAGGCGGTCGGGAGCAGTACTTC.

The chain uses TRBV6-5 and TRBJ2-7; 7 nucleotides align to TRBD1. The CDR3 is 16 amino acids. V gave up 2 bases and J gave up 4 bases; unmatched junction bases: 11. In germline, CDR1 is MNHEY, CDR2 SVGAGI. The CDR3 nucleotides read TGTGCCAGCAGTTACAGTCTAAAGGGGGCCGCGTACGAGCAGTACTTC. As protein: CASSYSLKGAAYEQYF.

This chain links TRBV7-9 with TRBJ1-1; 7 bases are shared with TRBD1. The CDR3 has 15 residues. The germline gives CDR1 SEHNR, CDR2 FQNEAQ (reference sequence). The trim removed 3 bases at V and 0 bases at J, leaving 4 bases unmatched. The CDR3 spells CASSFRTGMNTEAFF. CDR3 coding DNA: TGTGCCAGCAGCTTTAGGACAGGAATGAACACTGAAGCTTTCTTT.

This chain joins TRBV10-3 and TRBJ1-6, with 7 bases lining up with TRBD1. CDR3 length: 14 residues. Germline CDR1 ENHRY, CDR2 SYGVKD. After removal of 6 bases from V and 8 bases from J, the junction contained 7 bases not matched to a gene. This CDR3 is CAISQQGQDSPLHF. The CDR3 DNA reads as TGTGCCATCAGCCAACAGGGGCAAGATTCACCCCTCCACTTT.

This clone appeared a few times. This chain joins TRBV5-1 and TRBJ1-6; D is unresolved. CDR3 length: 13 amino acids. The germline V gene has CDR1 SGHRS and CDR2 YFSETQ. V lost 2 bases to trimming and J lost 7 bases, with 7 bases between them. DNA for the CDR3: TGCGCCAGCAGCTTTAACCGGAATTCACCCCTCCACTTT. Its protein is CASSFNRNSPLHF.

On this clone: This same CDR3 is encoded by further DNA sequences in the sample. V gene TRBV18 combines with J gene TRBJ1-2; 11 nucleotides match TRBD1. The V segment lost 3 bases and the J segment 2 bases; nucleotides outside the gene matches: 2. Per the germline V gene, CDR1 is KGHSH and CDR2 is LQKENI. The CDR3 is 15 amino acids. CDR3 loop: CASSPGTGGNYGYTF. In nucleotides, the CDR3 is TGTGCCAGCTCACCGGGGACAGGGGGAAACTATGGCTACACCTTC. Combining the CDR3 with reference TRBV18 and TRBJ1-2 gives the whole variable domain NAGVMQNPRHLVRRRGQEARLRCSPMKGHSHVYWYRQLPEEGLKFMVYLQKENIIDESGMPKERFSAEFPKEGPSILRIQQVVRGDSAAYFCASSPGTGGNYGYTFGSGTRLTVV.

This clone was recorded a few times. This chain joins TRBV6-2 or TRBV6-3 and TRBJ1-5, with TRBD1 matching over 7 bases. Per the germline V gene, CDR1 is MNHEY and CDR2 is SVGEGT. The CDR3 contains 16 residues. V dropped 6 bases and J dropped 6; count of bases not matched to a gene: 14. CDR3 sequence (DNA): TGTGCCAGCAGCCCTGGGACAGAAGGGCTCGGTCAGCCCCAGCATTTT. This gives the protein CASSPGTEGLGQPQHF.

V gene TRBV3-1 (or the pseudogene TRBV3-2) combines with J gene TRBJ2-1; D might be TRBD2 (5 bases). The germline V gene has CDR1 LGHDT and CDR2 YNNKEL (reference sequence). This CDR3 has 15 amino acids. Trimming shortened V by 4 bases and J by 8 bases, and 18 bases separated the two germline ends. The DNA for the CDR3 is TGTGCCAGCAGCCTATCGGTGGGAGACGTATATGAGCAGTTCTTC. The encoded protein is CASSLSVGDVYEQFF.

The rearrangement uses TRBV9 and TRBJ1-2, with 8 bases fitting TRBD1. CDR1 is SGDLS and CDR2 is YYNGEE in the germline V gene. The length of the CDR3 is 14 residues. With V trimmed by 0 bases and J by 8 bases, 6 bases remained unmatched. DNA for the CDR3: TGTGCCAGCAGCGTAGGTGGACAGGGAAGCGGCTACACCTTC. It codes for CASSVGGQGSGYTF.

This clone appeared a single time. The chain carries TRBV28 and TRBJ2-7, with TRBD2 identical over 7 bases. Germline CDR1 and CDR2: MDHEN and SYDVKM. The length of the CDR3 is 14 residues. With V trimmed by 5 bases and J by 0 bases, 4 bases remained unmatched. CDR3 region: CASSTRLASYEQYF. CDR3 sequence (DNA): TGTGCCAGCAGTACAAGACTAGCCTCCTACGAGCAGTACTTC.

The chain employs TRBV5-1 and TRBJ2-7; D may be TRBD2 (6 bases). In germline, CDR1 is SGHRS, CDR2 YFSETQ. This CDR3 has 13 amino acids. V was pared by 4 bases and J by 3 bases, with 11 bases between. CDR3 sequence: CASSARRGYEQYF. The CDR3 region has the DNA TGCGCCAGCAGCGCCCGGCGGGGCTACGAGCAGTACTTC. Looking up the rest from reference TRBV5-1 and TRBJ2-7 gives the full variable domain: KAGVTQTPRYLIKTRGQQVTLSCSPISGHRSVSWYQQTPGQGLQFLFEYFSETQRNKGNFPGRFSGRQFSNSRSEMNVSTLELGDSALYLCASSARRGYEQYFGPGTRLTVT.

The rearrangement uses TRBV6-4 and TRBJ2-1, with 9 nucleotides matching TRBD2. Germline lookup yields CDR1 MRHNA and CDR2 SNTAGT. V lost 5 bases and J lost 3; bases outside the gene matches: 14. The CDR3 totals 18 residues. The CDR3 loop is CASSSGTSNLYSYNEQFF. CDR3 nucleotide sequence: TGTGCCAGCAGTTCCGGGACTAGCAACCTGTACAGCTACAATGAGCAGTTCTTC.

V and J are TRBV19 and TRBJ1-6, with 8 bases fitting TRBD1. V lost 3 bases and J lost 6; bases outside the gene matches: 4. This CDR3 is built from 15 residues. Germline-derived CDR1 and CDR2 are LNHDA and SQIVND (reference sequence). Here the CDR3 reads CASSMGDRSNSPLHF. DNA of the CDR3: TGTGCCAGTAGTATGGGGGACAGGAGTAATTCACCCCTCCACTTT.

This chain uses TRBV2 with TRBJ2-5, with D perhaps matching TRBD2 (6 bases). V lost 6 bases and J 5 bases, leaving 19 bases between the germline ends. This CDR3 has 15 amino acids. Per germline, CDR1 SNHLY and CDR2 FYNNEI. The CDR3 loop is CASSPWGDVGETQYF. CDR3 nucleotide sequence: TGTGCCAGCAGCCCGTGGGGGGATGTGGGGGAGACCCAGTACTTC.

The chain uses TRBV28 and TRBJ2-3; 10 bases line up with TRBD2. Trimming at V came to 6 bases and at J to 7 bases, leaving 13 bases not matched to a gene. The CDR3 has 16 amino acids. CDR1 and CDR2 from the germline V gene are MDHEN and SYDVKM. The DNA for the CDR3 is TGTGCCAGCAGGGATCCTAGCGGGGGAACCTTAAATACGCAGTATTTT. Amino acids: CASRDPSGGTLNTQYF.

This clone came up once. The chain joins TRBV2 to TRBJ2-7; 8 bases are shared with TRBD2. This CDR3 spans 16 amino acids. Germline lookup yields CDR1 SNHLY and CDR2 FYNNEI. V dropped 4 bases and J dropped 6; count of bases not matched to a gene: 14. The CDR3: CASSVGSGSIRSEQYF. The CDR3 DNA is TGTGCCAGCAGTGTAGGAAGCGGGAGCATCAGAAGCGAGCAGTACTTC.